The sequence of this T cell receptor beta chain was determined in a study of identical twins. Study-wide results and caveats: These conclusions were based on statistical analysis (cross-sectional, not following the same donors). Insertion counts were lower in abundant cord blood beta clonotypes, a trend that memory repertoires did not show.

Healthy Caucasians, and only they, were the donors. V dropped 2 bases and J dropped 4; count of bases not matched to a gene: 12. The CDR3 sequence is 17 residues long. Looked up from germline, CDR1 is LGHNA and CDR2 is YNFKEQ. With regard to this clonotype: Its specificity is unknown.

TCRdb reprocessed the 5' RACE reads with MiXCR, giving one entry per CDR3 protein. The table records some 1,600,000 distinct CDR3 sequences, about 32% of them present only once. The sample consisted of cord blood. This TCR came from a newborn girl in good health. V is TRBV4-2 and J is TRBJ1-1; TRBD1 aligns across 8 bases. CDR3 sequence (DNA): TGTGCCAGCAGCCAATACGGACAGGGCCCTTTGGGCACTGAAGCTTTCTTT. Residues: CASSQYGQGPLGTEAFF.